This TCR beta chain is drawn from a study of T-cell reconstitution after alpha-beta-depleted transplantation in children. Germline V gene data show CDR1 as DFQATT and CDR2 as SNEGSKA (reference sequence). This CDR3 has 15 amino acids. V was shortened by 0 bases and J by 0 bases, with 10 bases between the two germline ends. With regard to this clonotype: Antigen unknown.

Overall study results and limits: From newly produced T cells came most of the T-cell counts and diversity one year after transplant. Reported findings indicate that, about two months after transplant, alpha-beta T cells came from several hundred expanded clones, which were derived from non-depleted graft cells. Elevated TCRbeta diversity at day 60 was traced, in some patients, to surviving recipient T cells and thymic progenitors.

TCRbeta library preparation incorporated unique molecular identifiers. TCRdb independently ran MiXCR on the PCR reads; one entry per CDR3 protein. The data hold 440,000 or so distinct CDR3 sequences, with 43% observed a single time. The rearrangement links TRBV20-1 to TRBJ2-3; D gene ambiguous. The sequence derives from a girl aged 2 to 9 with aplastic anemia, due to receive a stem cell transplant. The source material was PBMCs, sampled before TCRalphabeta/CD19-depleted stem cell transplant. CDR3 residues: CSARDLVRSTDTQYF. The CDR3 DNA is TGCAGTGCTAGAGATCTTGTGAGAAGCACAGATACGCAGTATTTT.